These T cell receptor beta chains were read from a single sample in a study of blood T cell repertoires in COVID-19. Only in-frame clones appear in the TCRdb table, and some are missing; sequencing was by immunoSEQ multiplex PCR. The table records around 170,000 clones, 86% of them present only once. Sequenced input: peripheral blood. All receptors derive from a woman aged 25 to 45 with active or convalescent COVID-19. Each CDR3 is given with its conserved first and last residue. D genes are given only for firm matches. Clone sizes are given selectively: once, few, many, or a class where the clone is expanded.

size: few
V: TRBV7-9
J: TRBJ1-1
D: .
CDR3: CASSFYGKIMNTEAFF
DNA: TGTGCCAGCAGCTTCTACGGGAAAATCATGAACACTGAAGCTTTCTTT

size: .
V: TRBV6-2/TRBV6-3
J: TRBJ2-2
D: .
CDR3: CASSYYANLAETGELFF
DNA: TGTGCCAGCAGTTACTACGCTAACTTAGCAGAGACCGGGGAGCTGTTTTTT

size: .
V: TRBV6-6
J: TRBJ1-4
D: .
CDR3: CASLPTLRTGEKLFF
DNA: TGTGCCAGCCTCCCGACCTTAAGAACAGGGGAAAAACTGTTTTTT

size: .
V: TRBV28
J: TRBJ2-3
D: TRBD2
CDR3: CASSLTSVTDTQYF
DNA: TGTGCCAGCAGCTTGACTAGCGTGACAGATACGCAGTATTTT

size: .
V: TRBV3-1/TRBV3-2
J: TRBJ2-1
D: .
CDR3: CASSSRTGNEQFF
DNA: TGTGCCAGCAGCAGTCGGACTGGCAATGAGCAGTTCTTC

size: .
V: TRBV5-6
J: TRBJ2-7
D: .
CDR3: CASFRGLSYEQYF
DNA: TGTGCCAGCTTTCGTGGTCTATCCTACGAGCAGTACTTC

size: .
V: TRBV5-1
J: TRBJ2-7
D: TRBD2
CDR3: CASSLDPGLAGSSYEQYF
DNA: TGCGCCAGCAGCTTGGATCCGGGACTAGCGGGGAGCTCCTACGAGCAGTACTTC

size: .
V: TRBV19
J: TRBJ1-2
D: .
CDR3: CASDSLWYGYTF
DNA: TGTGCCAGCGACAGTCTATGGTATGGCTACACCTTC

size: .
V: TRBV18
J: TRBJ2-1
D: .
CDR3: CASSPLTVSYNEQFF
DNA: TGTGCCAGCTCACCTTTAACAGTCTCCTACAATGAGCAGTTCTTC

size: .
V: TRBV21-1
J: TRBJ1-1
D: .
CDR3: CASSKATGVDTEAFF
DNA: TGTGCCAGCAGCAAAGCAACAGGGGTTGACACTGAAGCTTTCTTT

size: .
V: TRBV30
J: TRBJ1-5
D: TRBD1
CDR3: CAWTPGTGYQPQHF
DNA: TGTGCCTGGACCCCCGGGACAGGGTATCAGCCCCAGCATTTT

size: .
V: TRBV4-2
J: TRBJ2-3
D: .
CDR3: CASSVGGAADTQYF
DNA: TGTGCCAGCAGCGTGGGGGGGGCAGCAGATACGCAGTATTTT

size: once
V: TRBV6-5
J: TRBJ2-3
D: TRBD2
CDR3: CASSSHAAGLTQYF
DNA: TGTGCCAGCAGTTCACATGCAGCGGGACTAACGCAGTATTTT

size: .
V: TRBV11-3
J: TRBJ1-3
D: TRBD1
CDR3: CASSKWDSSSGNTIYF
DNA: TGTGCCAGCAGCAAATGGGACAGTTCTTCTGGAAACACCATATATTTT

size: once
V: TRBV24-1
J: TRBJ2-1
D: .
CDR3: CATSRGPEQFF
DNA: TGTGCCACCAGCAGGGGCCCTGAGCAGTTCTTC

size: .
V: TRBV7-2
J: TRBJ2-2
D: .
CDR3: CASSSGPAGELFF
DNA: TGTGCCAGCAGCTCTGGGCCGGCCGGGGAGCTGTTTTTT

size: .
V: TRBV5-6
J: TRBJ2-7
D: .
CDR3: CASSLVRYEQYF
DNA: TGTGCCAGCAGCTTGGTACGGTACGAGCAGTACTTC

size: .
V: TRBV6-4
J: TRBJ1-5
D: .
CDR3: CASSVAGGNQPQHF
DNA: TGTGCCAGCAGTGTGGCAGGGGGCAATCAGCCCCAGCATTTT

size: .
V: TRBV6-5
J: TRBJ2-3
D: .
CDR3: CASSPGTFSTDTQYF
DNA: TGTGCCAGCAGCCCCGGGACTTTCAGCACAGATACGCAGTATTTT

size: .
V: TRBV29-1
J: TRBJ2-4
D: .
CDR3: CSVVQATLAKNIQYF
DNA: TGCAGCGTTGTACAGGCTACACTAGCCAAAAACATTCAGTACTTC

size: .
V: TRBV3-1/TRBV3-2
J: TRBJ2-3
D: TRBD2
CDR3: CASSQDGASGRGYTQYF
DNA: TGTGCCAGCAGCCAAGATGGGGCTAGCGGGAGGGGGTATACGCAGTATTTT

size: .
V: TRBV28
J: TRBJ2-7
D: TRBD1
CDR3: CASCPGQGYEQYF
DNA: TGTGCCAGCTGTCCGGGACAGGGATACGAGCAGTACTTC

size: .
V: TRBV25-1
J: TRBJ2-7
D: TRBD2
CDR3: CASSGSGRAGEQYF
DNA: TGTGCCAGCAGTGGTAGCGGGAGGGCTGGGGAGCAGTACTTC

size: .
V: TRBV15
J: TRBJ1-5
D: .
CDR3: CATSIWGGSQPQHF
DNA: TGTGCCACCAGCATTTGGGGGGGAAGTCAGCCCCAGCATTTT

size: few
V: TRBV7-8
J: TRBJ1-4
D: .
CDR3: CASSRKRVLNEKLFF
DNA: TGTGCCAGCAGCCGCAAACGGGTCCTGAATGAAAAACTGTTTTTT

size: .
V: TRBV6-5
J: TRBJ2-3
D: TRBD2
CDR3: CASGTGLASDTQYF
DNA: TGTGCCAGCGGCACGGGACTAGCTTCTGATACGCAGTATTTT

size: .
V: TRBV3-1/TRBV3-2
J: TRBJ2-1
D: .
CDR3: CASSQYVGAGYNEQFF
DNA: TGTGCCAGCAGCCAATACGTGGGGGCCGGATACAATGAGCAGTTCTTC

size: once
V: TRBV3-1/TRBV3-2
J: TRBJ2-3
D: .
CDR3: CASSQRGGTHTQYF
DNA: TGTGCCAGCAGCCAAAGAGGAGGGACGCATACGCAGTATTTT

size: .
V: TRBV28
J: TRBJ2-7
D: TRBD1
CDR3: CASSSPGQGTIGDEQYF
DNA: TGTGCCAGCAGTTCCCCGGGACAGGGCACAATTGGGGACGAGCAGTACTTC

size: few
V: TRBV28
J: TRBJ1-2
D: TRBD1
CDR3: CASSDVGQGNRGYTF
DNA: TGTGCCAGCAGTGACGTAGGACAGGGGAATAGGGGCTACACCTTC

size: .
V: TRBV2
J: TRBJ1-3
D: .
CDR3: CASRWGDQAGNTIYF
DNA: TGTGCCAGCAGGTGGGGGGACCAGGCTGGAAACACCATATATTTT

size: .
V: TRBV3-1/TRBV3-2
J: TRBJ2-7
D: .
CDR3: CASSQEGLGSYEQYF
DNA: TGTGCCAGCAGCCAAGAAGGCCTAGGCAGCTACGAGCAGTACTTC

size: .
V: TRBV11-2
J: TRBJ2-7
D: TRBD2
CDR3: CASSYGDYPTEQYF
DNA: TGTGCCAGCAGCTATGGGGACTATCCTACTGAGCAGTACTTC

size: .
V: TRBV6-5
J: TRBJ2-7
D: TRBD2
CDR3: CASKIAGGPVGEQYF
DNA: TGTGCCAGCAAAATAGCGGGAGGGCCGGTAGGGGAGCAGTACTTC

size: .
V: TRBV6-5
J: TRBJ1-1
D: .
CDR3: CASSYARDMGAEAFF
DNA: TGTGCCAGCAGTTACGCACGGGACATGGGAGCTGAAGCTTTCTTT

size: .
V: TRBV5-8
J: TRBJ1-1
D: .
CDR3: CASTPDVQAEAFF
DNA: TGTGCCAGCACTCCCGACGTCCAGGCTGAAGCTTTCTTT

size: .
V: TRBV4-1
J: TRBJ2-4
D: .
CDR3: CASSQDPPQHRIGDKNIQYF
DNA: TGCGCCAGCAGCCAAGATCCCCCCCAACACAGGATTGGGGACAAAAACATTCAGTACTTC

size: .
V: TRBV27
J: TRBJ1-1
D: .
CDR3: CASSIRVDTEAFF
DNA: TGTGCCAGCAGTATCAGGGTTGACACTGAAGCTTTCTTT

size: .
V: TRBV7-9
J: TRBJ1-5
D: .
CDR3: CASSSQGRGNQPQHF
DNA: TGTGCCAGCAGCTCCCAGGGGAGGGGCAATCAGCCCCAGCATTTT

size: once
V: TRBV6-1
J: TRBJ1-1
D: .
CDR3: CASSEERQGRNTEAFF
DNA: TGTGCCAGCAGTGAAGAGCGGCAGGGGCGAAACACTGAAGCTTTCTTT

size: few
V: TRBV15
J: TRBJ2-7
D: TRBD1
CDR3: CATSRTGFSYEQYF
DNA: TGTGCCACCAGCAGGACAGGGTTCTCCTACGAGCAGTACTTC

size: .
V: TRBV6-1
J: TRBJ1-3
D: .
CDR3: CASSEGGTLSGNTIYF
DNA: TGTGCCAGCAGTGAAGGGGGCACCCTCTCTGGAAACACCATATATTTT

size: once
V: TRBV5-6
J: TRBJ1-2
D: .
CDR3: CASSGRGRHNYGYTF
DNA: TGTGCCAGCAGCGGCAGGGGCCGCCATAACTATGGCTACACCTTC

size: .
V: TRBV7-2
J: TRBJ2-1
D: TRBD1
CDR3: CASSRPDRVNEQFF
DNA: TGTGCCAGCAGCCGGCCGGACAGGGTCAATGAGCAGTTCTTC

size: .
V: TRBV6-6
J: TRBJ1-5
D: TRBD1
CDR3: CASSRGSNQPQHF
DNA: TGTGCCAGCAGCAGGGGGAGCAATCAGCCCCAGCATTTT

size: few
V: TRBV12-3/TRBV12-4
J: TRBJ1-1
D: .
CDR3: CASSRDANTEAFF
DNA: TGTGCCAGCAGTCGAGATGCTAACACTGAAGCTTTCTTT

size: .
V: TRBV6-5
J: TRBJ2-7
D: .
CDR3: CASSYGTGGDEQYF
DNA: TGTGCCAGCAGTTACGGGACGGGGGGCGATGAGCAGTACTTC

size: .
V: TRBV28
J: TRBJ2-7
D: .
CDR3: CASSLWRGGFYEQYF
DNA: TGTGCCAGCAGTTTATGGCGGGGCGGTTTCTACGAGCAGTACTTC

size: .
V: TRBV27
J: TRBJ2-2
D: TRBD1
CDR3: CASSSPDRVGHTGELFF
DNA: TGTGCCAGCAGTTCCCCGGACAGGGTTGGGCACACCGGGGAGCTGTTTTTT

size: .
V: TRBV5-6
J: TRBJ1-5
D: .
CDR3: CASSLRGGKTNQPQHF
DNA: TGTGCCAGCAGCTTAAGAGGGGGAAAAACTAATCAGCCCCAGCATTTT

size: .
V: TRBV3-1/TRBV3-2
J: TRBJ2-7
D: .
CDR3: CASSHVDSYEQYF
DNA: TGTGCCAGCAGCCACGTGGACAGCTACGAGCAGTACTTC